This T cell receptor (beta chain) emerged from a study of cytomegalovirus exposure and HLA in healthy donors. Study context: Early on, a data release was issued that held 65 million to 100 million unique TCRs from HLA-typed donors. Notes on the study in general: Most of the TCR beta V segments (in an earlier analysis) were productive either about 87% or about 30% of the time. The study listed roughly 150 cytomegalovirus-associated TCR beta chains.

The ends lost 4 bases at V and 3 bases at J; junction bases unmatched: 3. This CDR3 comprises 15 residues. Looked up from germline, CDR1 is SGHNT and CDR2 is YYREEE (reference sequence). The study ran its PCR with 60 Vbeta and 13 Jbeta primers. The data were produced by immunoSEQ multiplex PCR, yet TCRdb's version contains in-frame clones alone and is incomplete. The data hold 90,000 to 150,000 clones, with roughly 80% observed a single time. In regard to this clone: What it binds is unknown.

Sample: PBMCs. The chain carries TRBV5-4 and TRBJ2-2, with TRBD2 matching 10 bases. The origin of this receptor is a young woman in good health and CMV-seropositive. CDR3 amino acids: CASSKAGGHTGELFF. The CDR3 nucleotides read TGTGCCAGCAGCAAAGCGGGGGGGCACACCGGGGAGCTGTTTTTT.